The entry below gives a single TCR beta chain sequence along with its context. Sequencing used immunoSEQ multiplex PCR; TCRdb keeps in-frame clones, though not all of them. This sample yields roughly 48,000 clones, of which around 89% are seen a single time; roughly 30% belongs to the top ten. The CDR3 covers 14 residues. The V and J ends lost 7 bases and 3 bases, in that order; junction bases with no gene match: 4. CDR1 and CDR2 (germline): MGHRA, YSYEKL. The data were taken from a study of OX40 agonist ivuxolimab in advanced cancers. Turning to the study itself: Three patients, one with hepatocellular carcinoma and two with cutaneous melanoma, responded partially.

This rearrangement joins TRBV4-1 to TRBJ2-3, with 10 nucleotides matching TRBD2. This sample comprised CD4+ or CD8+ T cells sorted from blood, obtained in a trial of the OX40 agonist ivuxolimab. This sequence was found in an adult with an advanced solid tumor such as melanoma, head and neck, liver or kidney cancer. The CDR3 DNA follows: TGCGCCAGCAAAGCTAGCGGGAGTACAGATACGCAGTATTTT. Protein sequence: CASKASGSTDTQYF.